These 20 T cell receptor beta chains were sequenced from one sample in a study of blood T cell repertoires in COVID-19. The method was immunoSEQ multiplex PCR; TCRdb's version includes in-frame clones alone and lacks a portion of them. Among 250,000 to 300,000 clones listed, about 82% were seen once. Material: peripheral blood. These receptor sequences come from a man aged 50-59 years with active or convalescent COVID-19.

This clone occurred once. The DNA of the CDR3 is TGTGCCAGCAAAGCCGGGACAGGGAGTTCACCCCTCCACTTT. Protein: CASKAGTGSSPLHF. V and J are TRBV6-5 and TRBJ1-6; TRBD1 matches at 9 bases. Germline-derived CDR1 and CDR2 are MNHEY and SVGAGI. This CDR3 has 14 amino acids. J lost 9 bases, V lost 7 bases, and 7 bases had no gene match.

The gene calls are TRBV7-3 and TRBJ2-1, with D possibly matching TRBD1 (5 bases). The germline CDR1 and CDR2 sequences are SGHTA and FQGTGA. The V end lost 3 bases, the J end lost 9 bases, and 15 bases lay between the germline ends. The length of the CDR3 is 14 residues. CDR3 protein: CASSFSRDVGEQFF. CDR3 in DNA: TGTGCCAGCAGCTTTTCCAGGGATGTGGGTGAGCAGTTCTTC.

The chain has TRBV6-6 and TRBJ2-7; possibly TRBD2 for D (6 bases). V lost 6 bases and J 3 bases, leaving 9 bases between the germline ends. Germline assignment: CDR1 MNHNY and CDR2 SVGAGI (reference sequence). CDR3 length equals 12 residues. CDR3 loop: CASRGGNYEQYF. Here the CDR3 DNA reads TGTGCCAGCAGGGGGGGAAACTACGAGCAGTACTTC.

The chain combines TRBV3-1 (or the pseudogene TRBV3-2) with TRBJ2-4, with D tentatively TRBD2 (6 bases). Germline V gives CDR1 LGHDT, CDR2 YNNKEL (reference sequence). The V end lost 1 base, the J end lost 0 bases, and 7 bases lay between the germline ends. CDR3 size: 15 residues. CDR3 loop: CASSQGDLAKNIQYF. The CDR3 DNA reads as TGTGCCAGCAGCCAAGGGGACTTAGCCAAAAACATTCAGTACTTC.

This clone showed up just a few times. This chain joins TRBV5-6 and TRBJ1-1; TRBD1 matches at 9 bases. The trim removed 1 base at V and 0 bases at J, leaving 7 bases unmatched. CDR3 length: 17 amino acids. In germline, CDR1 is SGHDT, CDR2 YYEEEE. The CDR3: CASSLTGGKGMNTEAFF. In DNA form, the CDR3 reads TGTGCCAGCAGCTTGACAGGGGGCAAAGGGATGAACACTGAAGCTTTCTTT.

This chain links TRBV5-1 with TRBJ1-5; unclear D gene. Between the trimmed V and J ends, which lost 4 bases and 0 bases, there was a span of 11 bases. Germline lookup yields CDR1 SGHRS and CDR2 YFSETQ. This CDR3 spans 15 amino acids. The CDR3 loop is CASSPGVNSNQPQHF. DNA for the CDR3: TGCGCCAGCAGCCCCGGGGTTAATAGCAATCAGCCCCAGCATTTT.

The chain has TRBV28 and TRBJ2-1; 9 nucleotides align to TRBD2. The ends lost 5 bases at V and 1 base at J; junction bases unmatched: 30. Germline V gives CDR1 MDHEN, CDR2 SYDVKM. The CDR3 length is 24 residues. The CDR3 nucleotides are TGTGCCAGCAGTACACCCCCCCTTTTTTTAGCGGGAGACCTGGGCCCATTTTCCTACAATGAGCAGTTCTTC. Translated, it gives CASSTPPLFLAGDLGPFSYNEQFF.

The V and J genes are TRBV5-6 and TRBJ2-5; no definite D call. Between the trimmed V and J ends, which lost 2 bases and 2 bases, there was a span of 4 bases. The germline CDR1 and CDR2 sequences are SGHDT and YYEEEE. The length of the CDR3 is 12 residues. The CDR3 coding sequence is TGTGCCAGCAGCTTACTTCAAGAGACCCAGTACTTC. Its protein is CASSLLQETQYF.

This chain uses TRBV3-1 (or the pseudogene TRBV3-2) with TRBJ1-3; unclear D gene. The CDR3 is 14 residues long. V was cut by 2 bases and J by 0 bases, with 5 bases left in between. Germline V gene data show CDR1 as LGHDT and CDR2 as YNNKEL (reference sequence). The CDR3 bases are TGTGCCAGCAGCCAACGGTCCTCTGGAAACACCATATATTTT. The encoded protein is CASSQRSSGNTIYF.

The chain has TRBV9 and TRBJ1-6; 8 nucleotides line up with TRBD1. J gave up 10 bases and V 0 bases, and 6 bases lay outside the gene matches. The germline gives CDR1 SGDLS, CDR2 YYNGEE. This CDR3 region has 15 residues. CDR3 sequence: CASSVDVQGESPLHF. CDR3 in DNA: TGTGCCAGCAGCGTAGATGTACAGGGGGAATCACCCCTCCACTTT. Using reference TRBV9 and TRBJ1-6 for the parts outside the CDR3, the full variable domain is DSGVTQTPKHLITATGQRVTLRCSPRSGDLSVYWYQQSLDQGLQFLIQYYNGEERAKGNILERFSAQQFPDLHSELNLSSLELGDSALYFCASSVDVQGESPLHFGNGTRLTVT.

The J gene is TRBJ1-1, the V gene TRBV3-1 (or the pseudogene TRBV3-2); tentative D call: TRBD1 (5 bases). Trimming took 1 base from V and 7 from J, leaving 10 bases between them. This CDR3 has 13 residues. Germline V gene lookup returns CDR1 LGHDT and CDR2 YNNKEL (reference sequence). CDR3 sequence: CASSQVGGIEAFF. CDR3 DNA: TGTGCCAGCAGCCAAGTTGGGGGGATTGAAGCTTTCTTT.

This clone showed up just a few times. V and J are TRBV7-2 and TRBJ2-5, with 7 bases fitting TRBD2. The CDR3 spans 14 residues. CDR1 is SGHTA and CDR2 is FQGNSA in the germline V gene. J was trimmed by 5 bases and V by 5 bases; bases with no gene match: 8. The CDR3: CASSIPGTTETQYF. The CDR3, as DNA: TGTGCCAGCAGCATACCCGGGACTACCGAGACCCAGTACTTC.

The rearrangement uses TRBV7-2 and TRBJ1-5; TRBD1 might be the D (5 bases). This CDR3 comprises 15 residues. Germline V gene data show CDR1 as SGHTA and CDR2 as FQGNSA. The V end was cut by 0 bases, the J end by 7 bases, with 13 bases between. The CDR3 sequence: CASSLAQDNIQPQHF. CDR3 nucleotides: TGTGCCAGCAGCTTAGCGCAGGACAATATACAGCCCCAGCATTTT.

For the CDR3, the DNA is TGTGCCAGCAGTTTCGCGACGGGTCCGCAAAGATGGACCCAGTACTTC. Protein: CASSFATGPQRWTQYF. This chain connects TRBV6-2 or TRBV6-3 to TRBJ2-5; D is uncertain. The CDR3 has 16 residues. V gave up 4 bases and J gave up 7 bases, with 22 bases separating them. Germline CDR1 is MNHEY and CDR2 is SVGEGT.

This clone has only a few counts. The rearrangement uses TRBV7-3 and TRBJ2-3; TRBD2 aligns across 14 bases. The ends lost 5 bases at V and 6 bases at J; junction bases unmatched: 7. Germline V gene sequence: CDR1 SGHTA, CDR2 FQGTGA. The CDR3 has 16 residues. CDR3 in amino acids: CASSQRGTSGSDTQYF. The CDR3 coding sequence is TGTGCCAGCAGCCAGAGGGGGACTAGCGGGAGTGATACGCAGTATTTT.

The DNA of the CDR3 is TGTGCCAGCAGTCCCTTAGACAGAGAGAATTCACCCCTCCACTTT. Translated: CASSPLDRENSPLHF. The chain carries TRBV27 and TRBJ1-6, with a weak D call TRBD1 (5 bases). CDR3 length: 15 amino acids. Trimming took 5 bases from V and 7 from J, leaving 15 bases between them. From germline, CDR1 is MNHEY and CDR2 SMNVEV (reference sequence).

The CDR3 spells CASSLDNGGSNYGYTF. CDR3 nucleotide sequence: TGTGCCAGCAGCTTGGATAATGGGGGCAGTAACTATGGCTACACCTTC. V and J are TRBV5-6 and TRBJ1-2, with D maybe TRBD1 (6 bases). The CDR3 runs to 16 residues. The V and J ends lost 0 bases and 1 base respectively, with 13 bases between them. Per the germline V gene, CDR1 is SGHDT and CDR2 is YYEEEE.

In this sample, this clone turned up a few times. The rearrangement joins TRBV7-9 to TRBJ1-1; maybe TRBD1 (5 bases). CDR3 length: 15 amino acids. CDR1 and CDR2 (germline): SEHNR, FQNEAQ (reference sequence). Trimming shortened V by 8 bases and J by 6 bases, and 22 bases separated the two germline ends. The DNA for the CDR3 is TGTGCCAGCTCTACCAGTGGGGCCCCCCTCTCTGAAGCTTTCTTT. Its translation is CASSTSGAPLSEAFF.

This CDR3 reads CASSIAGTTYNSPLHF. CDR3 sequence (DNA): TGTGCCAGTAGTATCGCCGGGACTACTTATAATTCACCCCTCCACTTT. The V gene is TRBV19, the J gene TRBJ1-6; TRBD1 is a possible D gene (5 bases). The V gene lost 3 bases and the J gene lost 4 bases, with 13 bases spanning the gap. The germline CDR1 and CDR2 sequences are LNHDA and SQIVND (reference sequence). CDR3 length: 16 amino acids.

The rearrangement joins TRBV27 to TRBJ2-7; 7 nucleotides line up with TRBD1. The ends lost 4 bases at V and 5 bases at J; junction bases unmatched: 5. Per germline, CDR1 MNHEY and CDR2 SMNVEV (reference sequence). The CDR3 sequence is 13 residues long. In DNA, the CDR3 is TGTGCCAGCAGTTACGACAGGGTCCACGAGCAGTACTTC. Amino acid sequence: CASSYDRVHEQYF.